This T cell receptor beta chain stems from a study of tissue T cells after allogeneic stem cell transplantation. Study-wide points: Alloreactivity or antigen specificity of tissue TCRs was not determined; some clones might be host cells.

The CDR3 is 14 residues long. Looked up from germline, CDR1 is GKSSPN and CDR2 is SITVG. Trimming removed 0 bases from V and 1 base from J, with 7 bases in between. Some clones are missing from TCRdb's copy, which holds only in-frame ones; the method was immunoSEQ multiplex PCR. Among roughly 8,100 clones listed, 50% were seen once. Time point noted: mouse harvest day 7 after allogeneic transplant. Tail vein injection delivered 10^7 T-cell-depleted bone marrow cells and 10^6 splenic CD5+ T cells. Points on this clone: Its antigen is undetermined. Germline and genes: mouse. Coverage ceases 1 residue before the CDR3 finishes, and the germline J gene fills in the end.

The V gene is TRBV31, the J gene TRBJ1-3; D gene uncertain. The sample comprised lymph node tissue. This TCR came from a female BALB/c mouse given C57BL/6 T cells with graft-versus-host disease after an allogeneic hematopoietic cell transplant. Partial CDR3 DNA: TGTGCCTGGAGTCTTCGCCAGTCTGGAAATACGCTCTAT. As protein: CAWSLRQSGNTLY. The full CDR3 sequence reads CAWSLRQSGNTLYF.